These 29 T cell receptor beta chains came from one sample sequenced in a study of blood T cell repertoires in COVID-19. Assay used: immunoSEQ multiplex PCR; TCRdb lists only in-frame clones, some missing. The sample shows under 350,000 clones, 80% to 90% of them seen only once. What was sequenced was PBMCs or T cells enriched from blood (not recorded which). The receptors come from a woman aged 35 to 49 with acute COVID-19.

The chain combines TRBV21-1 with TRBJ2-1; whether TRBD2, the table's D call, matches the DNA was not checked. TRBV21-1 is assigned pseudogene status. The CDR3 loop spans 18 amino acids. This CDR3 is CASSKAYLTGRFKIAQFF. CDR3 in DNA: TGTGCCAGCAGCAAAGCGTATCTCACGGGTAGGTTTAAGATAGCGCAGTTCTTC.

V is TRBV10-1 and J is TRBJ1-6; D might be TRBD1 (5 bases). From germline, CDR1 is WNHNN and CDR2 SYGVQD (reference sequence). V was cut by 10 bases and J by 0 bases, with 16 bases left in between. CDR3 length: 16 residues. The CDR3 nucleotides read TGCGCCAACCGCCCGGGGGGTTCCTCCTATAATTCACCCCTCCACTTT. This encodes CANRPGGSSYNSPLHF.

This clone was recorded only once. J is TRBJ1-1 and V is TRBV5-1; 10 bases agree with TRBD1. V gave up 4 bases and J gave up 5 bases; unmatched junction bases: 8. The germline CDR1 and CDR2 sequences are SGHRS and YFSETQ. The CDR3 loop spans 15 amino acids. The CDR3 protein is CASSPGQGKLTEAFF. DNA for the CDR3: TGCGCCAGCAGCCCGGGACAGGGGAAATTGACTGAAGCTTTCTTT.

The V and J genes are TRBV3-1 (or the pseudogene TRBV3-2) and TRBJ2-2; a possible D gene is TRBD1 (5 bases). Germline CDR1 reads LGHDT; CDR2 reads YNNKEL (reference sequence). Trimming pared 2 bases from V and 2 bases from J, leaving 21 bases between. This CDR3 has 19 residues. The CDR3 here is CASSQKKITGPRNTGELFF. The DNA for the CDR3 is TGTGCCAGCAGCCAAAAGAAAATAACAGGACCGAGAAACACCGGGGAGCTGTTTTTT.

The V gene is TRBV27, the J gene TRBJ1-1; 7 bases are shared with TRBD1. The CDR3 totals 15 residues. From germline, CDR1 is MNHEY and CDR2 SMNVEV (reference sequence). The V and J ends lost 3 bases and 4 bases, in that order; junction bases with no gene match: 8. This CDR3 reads CASSFRGTAPTEAFF. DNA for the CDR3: TGTGCCAGCAGTTTTCGGGGGACAGCGCCCACTGAAGCTTTCTTT.

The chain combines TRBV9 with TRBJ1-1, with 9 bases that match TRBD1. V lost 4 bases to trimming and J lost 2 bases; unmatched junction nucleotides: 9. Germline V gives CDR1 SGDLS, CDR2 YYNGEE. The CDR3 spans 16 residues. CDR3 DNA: TGTGCCAGCAGCCCTCATCCGGGACAGGGTAACACTGAAGCTTTCTTT. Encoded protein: CASSPHPGQGNTEAFF.

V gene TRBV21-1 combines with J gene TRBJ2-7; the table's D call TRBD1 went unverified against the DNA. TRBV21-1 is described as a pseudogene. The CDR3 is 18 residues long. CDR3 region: CASSKSNPGTGTFYEQYF. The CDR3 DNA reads TGTGCCAGCAGCAAGTCTAATCCCGGGACAGGAACTTTTTACGAGCAGTACTTC.

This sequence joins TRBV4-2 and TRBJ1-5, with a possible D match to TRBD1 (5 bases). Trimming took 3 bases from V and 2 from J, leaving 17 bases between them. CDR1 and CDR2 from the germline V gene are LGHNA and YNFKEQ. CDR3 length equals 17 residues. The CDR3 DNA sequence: TGTGCCAGCAGCCATAGTCCGGACATATGGGGCAATCAGCCCCAGCATTTT. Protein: CASSHSPDIWGNQPQHF.

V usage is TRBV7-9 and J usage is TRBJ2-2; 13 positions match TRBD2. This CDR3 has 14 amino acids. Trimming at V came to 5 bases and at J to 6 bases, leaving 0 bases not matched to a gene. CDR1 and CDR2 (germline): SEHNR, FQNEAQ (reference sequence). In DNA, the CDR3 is TGTGCCAGCAGCGGACTAGCGGGAGCCGGGGAGCTGTTTTTT. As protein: CASSGLAGAGELFF. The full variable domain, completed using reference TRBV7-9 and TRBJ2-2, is DTGVSQNPRHKITKRGQNVTFRCDPISEHNRLYWYRQTLGQGPEFLTYFQNEAQLEKSRLLSDRFSAERPKGSFSTLEIQRTEQGDSAMYLCASSGLAGAGELFFGEGSRLTVL.

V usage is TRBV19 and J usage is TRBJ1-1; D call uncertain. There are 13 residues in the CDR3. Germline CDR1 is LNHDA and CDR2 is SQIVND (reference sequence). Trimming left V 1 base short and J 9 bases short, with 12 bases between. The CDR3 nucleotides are TGTGCCAGTAGTATAGTCGGCGGGAGCAAAGCTTTCTTT. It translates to CASSIVGGSKAFF.

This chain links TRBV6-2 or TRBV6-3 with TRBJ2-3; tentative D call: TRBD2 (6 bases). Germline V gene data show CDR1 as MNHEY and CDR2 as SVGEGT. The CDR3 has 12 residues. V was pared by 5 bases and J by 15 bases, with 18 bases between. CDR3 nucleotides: TGTGCCAGCAGTACCCCGGGACTTACGACTTATTTT. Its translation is CASSTPGLTTYF.

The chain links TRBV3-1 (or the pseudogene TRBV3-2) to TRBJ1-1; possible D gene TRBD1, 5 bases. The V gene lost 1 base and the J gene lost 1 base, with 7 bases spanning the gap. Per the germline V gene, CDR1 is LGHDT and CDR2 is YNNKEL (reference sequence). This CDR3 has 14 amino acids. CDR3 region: CASSQGQGNTEAFF. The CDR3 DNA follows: TGTGCCAGCAGCCAAGGGCAGGGGAACACTGAAGCTTTCTTT.

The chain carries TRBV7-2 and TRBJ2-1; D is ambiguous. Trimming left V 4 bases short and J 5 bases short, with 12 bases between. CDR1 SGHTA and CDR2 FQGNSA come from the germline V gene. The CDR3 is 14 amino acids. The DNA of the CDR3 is TGTGCCAGCAGCTATGGCAGGTGGGACAATGAGCAGTTCTTC. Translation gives CASSYGRWDNEQFF.

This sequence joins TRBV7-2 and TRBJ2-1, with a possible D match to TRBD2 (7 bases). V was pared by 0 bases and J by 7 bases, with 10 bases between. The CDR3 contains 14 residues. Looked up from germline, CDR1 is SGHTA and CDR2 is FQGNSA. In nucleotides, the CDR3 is TGTGCCAGCAGCTTAGCGGGGGGGCCTAATGAGCAGTTCTTC. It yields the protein CASSLAGGPNEQFF.

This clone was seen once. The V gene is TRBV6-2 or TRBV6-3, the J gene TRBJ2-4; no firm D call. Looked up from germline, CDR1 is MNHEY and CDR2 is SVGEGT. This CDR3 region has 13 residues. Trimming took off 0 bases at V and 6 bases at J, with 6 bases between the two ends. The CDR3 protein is CASSYSFGNIQYF. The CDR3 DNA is TGTGCCAGCAGTTACTCTTTCGGAAACATTCAGTACTTC.

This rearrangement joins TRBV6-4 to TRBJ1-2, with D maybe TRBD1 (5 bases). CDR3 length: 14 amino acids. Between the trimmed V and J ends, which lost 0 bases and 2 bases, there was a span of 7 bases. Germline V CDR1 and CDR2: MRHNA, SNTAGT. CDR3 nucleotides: TGTGCCAGCAGTGACTCGGCAGGGAACTATGGCTACACCTTC. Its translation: CASSDSAGNYGYTF.

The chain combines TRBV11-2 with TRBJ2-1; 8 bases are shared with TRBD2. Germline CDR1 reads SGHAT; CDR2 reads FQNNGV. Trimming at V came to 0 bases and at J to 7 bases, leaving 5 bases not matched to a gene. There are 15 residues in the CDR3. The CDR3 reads CASSLELAVRNEQFF. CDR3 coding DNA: TGTGCCAGCAGCTTAGAACTAGCGGTGAGGAATGAGCAGTTCTTC.

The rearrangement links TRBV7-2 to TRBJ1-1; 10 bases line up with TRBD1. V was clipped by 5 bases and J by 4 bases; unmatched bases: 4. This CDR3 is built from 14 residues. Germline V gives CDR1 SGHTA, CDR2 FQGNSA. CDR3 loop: CASSVTGGRTEAFF. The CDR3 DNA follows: TGTGCCAGCAGCGTGACAGGGGGCCGCACTGAAGCTTTCTTT.

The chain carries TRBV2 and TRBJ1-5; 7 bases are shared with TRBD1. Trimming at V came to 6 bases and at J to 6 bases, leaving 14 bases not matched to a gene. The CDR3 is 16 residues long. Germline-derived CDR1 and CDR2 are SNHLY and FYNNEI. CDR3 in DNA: TGTGCCAGCAGGATAGGGGGCGCCTGGGGTTCTCAGCCCCAGCATTTT. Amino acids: CASRIGGAWGSQPQHF.

The CDR3 DNA reads TGTGCCAGCAGCTCCTCCTTATCTTCGGGGTACAATGAGCAGTTCTTC. Protein: CASSSSLSSGYNEQFF. The rearrangement uses TRBV7-2 and TRBJ2-1, with D perhaps TRBD2 (5 bases). V lost 4 bases and J lost 4, with 17 bases in between. This CDR3 comprises 16 residues. Looked up from germline, CDR1 is SGHTA and CDR2 is FQGNSA. Using reference TRBV7-2 and TRBJ2-1 for the parts outside the CDR3, the full variable domain is GAGVSQSPSNKVTEKGKDVELRCDPISGHTALYWYRQSLGQGLEFLIYFQGNSAPDKSGLPSDRFSAERTGGSVSTLTIQRTQQEDSAVYLCASSSSLSSGYNEQFFGPGTRLTVL.

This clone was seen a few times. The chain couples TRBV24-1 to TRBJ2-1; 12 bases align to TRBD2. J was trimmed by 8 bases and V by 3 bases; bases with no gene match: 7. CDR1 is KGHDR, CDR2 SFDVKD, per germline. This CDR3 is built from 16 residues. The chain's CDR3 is CATSDVRLAGADEQFF. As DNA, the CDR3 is TGTGCCACCAGTGATGTAAGACTAGCGGGAGCAGATGAGCAGTTCTTC.

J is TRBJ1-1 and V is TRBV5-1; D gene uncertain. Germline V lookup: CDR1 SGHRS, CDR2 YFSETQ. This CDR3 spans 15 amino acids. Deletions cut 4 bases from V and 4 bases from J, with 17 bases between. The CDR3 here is CASSKSVQIGTEAFF. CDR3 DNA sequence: TGCGCCAGCAGCAAAAGCGTCCAAATAGGCACTGAAGCTTTCTTT.

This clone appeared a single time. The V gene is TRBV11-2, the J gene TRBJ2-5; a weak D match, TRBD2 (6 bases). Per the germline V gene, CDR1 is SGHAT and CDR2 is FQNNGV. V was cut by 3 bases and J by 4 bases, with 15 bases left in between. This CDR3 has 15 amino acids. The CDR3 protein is CASSFVGGRGETQYF. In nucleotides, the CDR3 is TGTGCCAGCAGCTTTGTGGGGGGACGGGGAGAGACCCAGTACTTC.

In nucleotides, the CDR3 is TGTGCCAGCAGCCCCACGCAGACAGCCTCCTACGAGCAGTACTTC. Translation: CASSPTQTASYEQYF. This chain links TRBV7-9 with TRBJ2-7, with D possibly matching TRBD1 (5 bases). The V gene lost 5 bases and the J gene lost 0 bases, with 14 bases spanning the gap. Germline values: CDR1 SEHNR, CDR2 FQNEAQ (reference sequence). The CDR3 covers 15 residues.

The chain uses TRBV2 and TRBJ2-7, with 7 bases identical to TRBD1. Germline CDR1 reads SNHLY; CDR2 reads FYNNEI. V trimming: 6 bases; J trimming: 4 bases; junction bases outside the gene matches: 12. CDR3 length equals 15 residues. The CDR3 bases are TGTGCCAGCAGCCAGGGACAGCCGATAGATTACGAGCAGTACTTC. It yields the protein CASSQGQPIDYEQYF. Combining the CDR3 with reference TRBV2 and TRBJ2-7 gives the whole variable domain EPEVTQTPSHQVTQMGQEVILRCVPISNHLYFYWYRQILGQKVEFLVSFYNNEISEKSEIFDDQFSVERPDGSNFTLKIRSTKLEDSAMYFCASSQGQPIDYEQYFGPGTRLTVT.

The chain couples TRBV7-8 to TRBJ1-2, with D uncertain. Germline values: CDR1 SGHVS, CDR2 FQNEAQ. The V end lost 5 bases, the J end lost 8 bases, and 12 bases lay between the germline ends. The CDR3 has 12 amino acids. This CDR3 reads CASSEARGGYTF. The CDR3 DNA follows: TGTGCCAGCAGCGAGGCCAGAGGCGGCTACACCTTC.

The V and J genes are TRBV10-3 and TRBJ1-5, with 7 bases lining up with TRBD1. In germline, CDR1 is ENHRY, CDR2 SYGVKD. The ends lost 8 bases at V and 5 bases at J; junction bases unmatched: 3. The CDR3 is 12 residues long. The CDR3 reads CAIGQEDQPQHF. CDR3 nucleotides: TGTGCCATCGGACAGGAAGATCAGCCCCAGCATTTT.

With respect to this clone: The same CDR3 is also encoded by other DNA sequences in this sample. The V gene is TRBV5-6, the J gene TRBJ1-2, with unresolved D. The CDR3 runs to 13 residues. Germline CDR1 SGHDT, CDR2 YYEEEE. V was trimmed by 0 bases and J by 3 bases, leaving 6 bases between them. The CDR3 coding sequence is TGTGCCAGCAGCTTGGCAGATTACTATGGCTACACCTTC. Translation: CASSLADYYGYTF.

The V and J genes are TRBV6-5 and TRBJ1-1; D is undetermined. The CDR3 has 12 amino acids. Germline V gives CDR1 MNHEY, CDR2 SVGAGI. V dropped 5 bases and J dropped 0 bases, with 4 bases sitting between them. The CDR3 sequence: CASSRLNTEAFF. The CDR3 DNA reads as TGTGCCAGCAGTCGGTTGAACACTGAAGCTTTCTTT.